The rows below give T cell receptor beta chains drawn from one sample of a study of blood T cell repertoires in COVID-19. TCRdb keeps only in-frame clones here, not all; method: immunoSEQ multiplex PCR. The data hold about 200,000 clones, with 80% to 90% observed a single time. Sequenced sample: peripheral blood. The receptors here all came from a human donor with active or convalescent COVID-19. The donor label of this sample is uncertain. Both conserved end residues are part of each CDR3. The D gene is left open where the match is weak. Where a row states a size, it is once, few, many or the class of an expanded clone; other rows omit it.

j_call d_call clone_size v_call cdr3_aa cdr3_nt
TRBJ2-7 TRBD2 . TRBV6-1 CASSEDWREGAYEQYF TGTGCCAGCAGTGAAGATTGGCGGGAGGGGGCTTACGAGCAGTACTTC
TRBJ2-2 . . TRBV9 CASSVRGAGTGELFF TGTGCCAGCAGCGTTCGGGGGGCCGGCACCGGGGAGCTGTTTTTT
TRBJ1-2 . once TRBV6-2/TRBV6-3 CASSKSGGVLANYGYTF TGTGCCAGCAGTAAGTCGGGAGGAGTACTAGCTAACTATGGCTACACCTTC
TRBJ1-3 TRBD1 . TRBV2 CASKDRASSGNTIYF TGTGCCAGCAAGGACAGGGCATCCTCTGGAAACACCATATATTTT
TRBJ2-3 TRBD2 . TRBV20-1 CSASGGTSGTDTQYF TGCAGTGCTAGTGGGGGGACTAGCGGCACAGATACGCAGTATTTT
TRBJ2-1 . . TRBV7-9 CASSREGSSYNEQFF TGTGCCAGCAGCCGAGAAGGGAGCTCCTACAATGAGCAGTTCTTC
TRBJ1-1 TRBD1 . TRBV3-1/TRBV3-2 CASSPGTAMNTEAFF TGTGCCAGCAGCCCTGGGACAGCTATGAACACTGAAGCTTTCTTT
TRBJ1-1 . . TRBV7-3 CASSYLRNTEAFF TGTGCCAGCAGCTATCTTAGGAACACTGAAGCTTTCTTT
TRBJ2-3 TRBD2 . TRBV18 CASSPGGRTDTQYF TGTGCCAGCTCACCGGGAGGGCGCACAGATACGCAGTATTTT
TRBJ2-7 TRBD1 . TRBV12-5 CASRRDRGSYEQYF TGTGCTAGCCGCCGGGACAGAGGCTCCTACGAGCAGTACTTC
TRBJ1-2 . once TRBV28 CASRSPGQANYGYTF TGTGCCAGCAGATCCCCGGGACAAGCTAACTATGGCTACACCTTC
TRBJ2-7 . . TRBV3-1/TRBV3-2 CASSQDPGSYEQYF TGTGCCAGCAGCCAAGATCCCGGGTCCTACGAGCAGTACTTC
TRBJ2-3 . . TRBV6-5 CASSPTQFATQYF TGTGCCAGCAGTCCCACCCAGTTTGCTACGCAGTATTTT
TRBJ1-2 TRBD1 . TRBV27 CASTRTGGFGYTF TGTGCCAGCACTAGGACAGGGGGCTTCGGCTACACCTTC
TRBJ1-1 . . TRBV5-6 CASSQGTEAFF TGTGCCAGCAGCCAGGGCACTGAAGCTTTCTTT
TRBJ2-2 . . TRBV9 CASSGHGGPNTGELFF TGTGCCAGCAGCGGACACGGAGGCCCGAACACCGGGGAGCTGTTTTTT
TRBJ2-7 TRBD2 few TRBV6-7 CASRGLAGSYEQYF TGTGCCAGCAGAGGACTAGCGGGAAGCTACGAGCAGTACTTC
TRBJ2-1 TRBD1 . TRBV6-4 CASSAGQGNLEQFF TGTGCCAGCAGTGCCGGACAGGGAAATTTAGAGCAGTTCTTC
TRBJ1-4 . . TRBV11-2 CASSLAGGPNEKLFF TGTGCCAGCAGCTTAGCCGGGGGACCTAATGAAAAACTGTTTTTT
TRBJ1-4 . . TRBV7-2 CASSVTSQGEKLFF TGTGCCAGCAGCGTCACCTCACAGGGCGAAAAACTGTTTTTT
TRBJ1-5 TRBD1 . TRBV28 CASSLEGQGNQPQHF TGTGCCAGCAGTTTAGAGGGACAGGGCAATCAGCCCCAGCATTTT
TRBJ1-6 TRBD1 . TRBV28 CASSFPDRGRSPLHF TGTGCCAGCAGTTTCCCTGACAGGGGGCGATCACCCCTCCACTTT
TRBJ2-5 TRBD1 . TRBV5-1 CASSLGLGQGAAQYF TGCGCCAGCAGCTTGGGTTTGGGACAGGGTGCGGCCCAGTACTTC
TRBJ2-7 TRBD2 once TRBV28 CASSLSGTSGRKWYF TGTGCCAGCAGTTTATCCGGGACTAGCGGGAGAAAATGGTACTTC
TRBJ1-5 . . TRBV19 CASTKTELPYQPQHF TGTGCCAGTACTAAGACAGAACTACCCTATCAGCCCCAGCATTTT
TRBJ2-4 TRBD2 . TRBV6-5 CASKLAGQNIQYF TGTGCCAGCAAGTTAGCGGGGCAAAACATTCAGTACTTC
TRBJ2-7 . . TRBV4-1 CASSQGRTGVYEQYF TGCGCCAGCAGCCAAGGGAGGACGGGGGTCTACGAGCAGTACTTC
TRBJ1-5 . . TRBV21-1 CASLWEGRAKPQHF TGTGCCAGCCTTTGGGAGGGCAGGGCCAAGCCCCAGCATTTT
TRBJ1-1 . . TRBV5-1 CASSGETYTEAFF TGCGCCAGCAGCGGGGAGACCTACACTGAAGCTTTCTTT
TRBJ2-3 . . TRBV5-1 CASSDQGRDTQYF TGCGCCAGCAGCGACCAGGGTCGGGATACGCAGTATTTT
TRBJ2-5 TRBD2 . TRBV5-4 CASSEKKWGEGETQYF TGTGCCAGCAGCGAAAAAAAATGGGGGGAGGGAGAGACCCAGTACTTC